The following is a T cell receptor (beta chain) sequence with its context. This sample was included in a study of T cells in Graves' hyperthyroidism and ophthalmopathy. Template material for amplifying TCR beta CDR3 regions consisted of RNA transcripts. The HTBI primer set served for first-round RT-PCR of the TCR CDR3. TCRdb re-called the multiplex PCR reads with MiXCR, one entry per CDR3 protein. The table lists roughly 330,000 distinct CDR3 sequences, 16% of them singletons, with 33% in the top ten. No ophthalmopathy progression within 18 months constituted stable Graves' hyperthyroidism. The CDR3 sequence is 14 residues long. V shed 3 bases and J shed 1 base, with 9 bases lying between them. Germline CDR1 and CDR2: GTSNPN and SVGIG (reference sequence).

The TCR comes from a young man with Graves' hyperthyroidism. The rearrangement uses TRBV30 and TRBJ2-2, with D perhaps assigned TRBD1 or TRBD2 (5 bases each). The material sequenced was blood. Here the CDR3 DNA reads TGTGCCTGGAGACGGGACCGGAACACCGGGGAGCTGTTTTTT. Its protein is CAWRRDRNTGELFF.